This TCR beta chain was captured in a study of T cells expressing NK-cell markers. General observations from the study: Whether expanded NKG2C+ T cell clones recognized HCMV stayed uncertain.

Germline V gene sequence: CDR1 MDHEN, CDR2 SYDVKM. This CDR3 comprises 14 residues. UMI-tagged 5'RACE template switching yielded the TCR beta cDNA. TCRdb derives one entry per CDR3 protein from the 5' RACE reads, leaving out DNA. The sample table sets out approximately 460,000 distinct CDR3 sequences. Regarding this clonotype: Its target is not known.

The chain carries TRBV28 and TRBJ2-5; the TCRdb call, TRBD1, lacks DNA for checking. The sequenced sample consisted of blood T cells: a sorted CD56 or NKG2C T cell subset, CD4+ or CD8+ T cells, or bulk PBMC T cells (not recorded which). This receptor was identified in a woman aged 18-70 years in good health. The CDR3 loop reads CASSPSGKRMAQYF.